This entry lists 14 T cell receptor beta chains sequenced from one sample in a study of control samples from healthy donors and cancer patients (dated by TCRdb to between 2020 and 2021). Receptors were amplified or captured by the immunoSEQ multiplex PCR assay. TCRdb provides this immuneACCESS table in a form limited to in-frame rearrangements. Some clones are lacking; in checked studies, under half of them reflect an unresolved V gene, and why the rest are absent is not known. Across this sample there are 150,000 to 200,000 clones, with around 92% seen only once. Together, the top ten hold approximately 2% of the sample. Sequencing was done on a sample of blood. These receptors came from a woman in her 40s in good health.

The chain joins TRBV5-4 to TRBJ2-3, with 9 bases aligning to TRBD2. Germline loops: CDR1 SGHNT, CDR2 YYREEE (reference sequence). V lost 1 base, J lost 6 bases, and 6 bases stayed unmatched. The CDR3 spans 15 residues. CDR3 nucleotide sequence: TGTGCCAGCAGCTTGCGGGCGGGGGGGAGTGATACGCAGTATTTT. Its translation is CASSLRAGGSDTQYF.

The V gene is TRBV12-3 or TRBV12-4, the J gene TRBJ2-7; no clear D. Deletions cut 5 bases from V and 6 bases from J, with 11 bases between. The CDR3 runs to 12 residues. Written as DNA, the CDR3 is TGTGCCAGCAGTCAACATACGGGCGAGCAGTACTTC. Residues: CASSQHTGEQYF.

This clone was seen once. This rearrangement joins TRBV5-4 to TRBJ2-1, with D tentatively TRBD2 (6 bases). CDR1 is SGHNT, CDR2 YYREEE, per germline (reference sequence). The CDR3 consists of 14 residues. Trimming shortened V by 3 bases and J by 1 base, and 8 bases separated the two germline ends. The CDR3 DNA reads TGTGCCAGCAGCTCTAGCGAGTCCTACAATGAGCAGTTCTTC. Protein product: CASSSSESYNEQFF.

V is TRBV5-6 and J is TRBJ1-1; 7 bases map to TRBD1. The germline V gene encodes CDR1 SGHDT and CDR2 YYEEEE. V shed 1 base, J shed 5 bases, and the junction held 5 bases outside the gene matches. This CDR3 has 14 amino acids. Written as DNA, the CDR3 is TGTGCCAGCAGCTTGAGGGGGCTTTGGACTGAAGCTTTCTTT. It yields the protein CASSLRGLWTEAFF.

The chain links TRBV7-9 to TRBJ2-3; TRBD2 agrees at 10 bases. CDR1 is SEHNR, CDR2 FQNEAQ, per germline (reference sequence). The junction had 8 bases not matched to a gene; V was cut back by 1 base and J by 7 bases. This CDR3 spans 16 amino acids. In DNA, the CDR3 is TGTGCCAGCAGCTTAGGGGTAGCGGGGGGACAAAATACGCAGTATTTT. Residues: CASSLGVAGGQNTQYF.

A few counts support this clone. The chain is built from TRBV5-1 and TRBJ2-7; no clear D gene. This CDR3 has 14 residues. The V gene's germline CDR1 is SGHRS and CDR2 YFSETQ. Deletions cut 0 bases from V and 3 bases from J, with 10 bases between. The CDR3 here is CASSLEGMGYEQYF. The CDR3 nucleotides are TGCGCCAGCAGCTTGGAAGGGATGGGCTACGAGCAGTACTTC.

As regards this clone: At the DNA level, this CDR3 is encoded by other sequences in the same sample as well. V and J are TRBV29-1 and TRBJ1-2, with 9 nucleotides matching TRBD1. Looked up from germline, CDR1 is SQVTM and CDR2 is ANQGSEA. V was clipped by 7 bases and J by 4 bases; unmatched bases: 7. This CDR3 spans 13 amino acids. CDR3 amino acids: CSAETGGSYGYTF. The CDR3 DNA follows: TGCAGCGCAGAAACAGGGGGCAGCTATGGCTACACCTTC.

The chain carries TRBV19 and TRBJ1-6; tentative D call: TRBD1 (5 bases). Germline V gene sequence: CDR1 LNHDA, CDR2 SQIVND (reference sequence). V dropped 4 bases and J dropped 11 bases, with 18 bases sitting between them. The CDR3 consists of 15 residues. CDR3 amino acids: CASSSPGRGRAPLHF. As DNA, the CDR3 is TGTGCCAGTAGTAGCCCTGGGAGGGGTCGAGCACCCCTCCACTTT.

The chain is built from TRBV2 and TRBJ1-6; 8 bases line up with TRBD1. CDR1 is SNHLY and CDR2 is FYNNEI in the germline V gene. V shed 6 bases and J 7 bases; nucleotides not matched to a gene: 5. This CDR3 region has 14 residues. CDR3 residues: CASRNRGENSPLHF. The CDR3 DNA follows: TGTGCCAGCAGAAACAGGGGGGAAAATTCACCCCTCCACTTT. The whole variable domain, remainder taken from reference TRBV2 and TRBJ1-6, is EPEVTQTPSHQVTQMGQEVILRCVPISNHLYFYWYRQILGQKVEFLVSFYNNEISEKSEIFDDQFSVERPDGSNFTLKIRSTKLEDSAMYFCASRNRGENSPLHFGNGTRLTVT.

The chain joins TRBV5-1 to TRBJ2-1, with D possibly called TRBD1 or TRBD2 (5 bases each). The CDR3 extends over 14 amino acids. The V gene lost 0 bases and the J gene lost 7 bases, with 11 bases spanning the gap. The germline V gene encodes CDR1 SGHRS and CDR2 YFSETQ. The CDR3 reads CASSLGGIKNEQFF. The CDR3 nucleotides are TGCGCCAGCAGCTTGGGGGGGATAAAGAATGAGCAGTTCTTC.

This chain joins TRBV6-5 and TRBJ2-7; D may be TRBD2 (5 bases). From germline, CDR1 is MNHEY and CDR2 SVGAGI. The CDR3 runs to 15 residues. The ends were cut back, 0 bases at V and 5 bases at J, with 14 bases in the middle. CDR3 nucleotide sequence: TGTGCCAGCAGTTACTCCGGGCCCTCCGGGGACGAGCAGTACTTC. Its translation is CASSYSGPSGDEQYF.

The rearrangement uses TRBV27 and TRBJ1-1, with a tentative D call TRBD1 (6 bases). The CDR3 runs to 14 residues. V was trimmed by 4 bases and J by 7 bases, leaving 16 bases between them. In germline, CDR1 is MNHEY, CDR2 SMNVEV (reference sequence). The CDR3 sequence: CASSSVTGLGEAFF. The CDR3 coding sequence is TGTGCCAGCAGTTCCGTCACAGGGTTGGGTGAAGCTTTCTTT.

The rearrangement uses TRBV19 and TRBJ2-2, with TRBD2 matching over 9 bases. This CDR3 is built from 21 residues. Germline V lookup: CDR1 LNHDA, CDR2 SQIVND (reference sequence). The V and J ends lost 5 bases and 3 bases, in that order; junction bases with no gene match: 22. This chain's CDR3 is CASSRWAGTSTFRVDTGELFF. Written as DNA, the CDR3 is TGTGCCAGTAGTCGCTGGGCCGGGACTAGCACGTTCCGGGTCGACACCGGGGAGCTGTTTTTT.

This clone showed up just once. The rearrangement links TRBV4-1 to TRBJ2-2; TRBD1 aligns across 9 bases. Losses at the gene ends were 6 bases for V and 4 bases for J; bases not matched to a gene: 9. Germline lookup yields CDR1 MGHRA and CDR2 YSYEKL. CDR3 length: 16 amino acids. The DNA of the CDR3 is TGCGCCAGCAGTCCCCCGGGACAGGGAATCACCGGGGAGCTGTTTTTT. As protein: CASSPPGQGITGELFF.